Given below is one TCR beta chain in context. Its specificity is unknown. This CDR3 contains 16 residues. Germline CDR1 is MNHEY and CDR2 is SMNVEV (reference sequence). The V end lost 0 bases, the J end lost 6 bases, and 14 bases lay between the germline ends. The data belong to a study of T cell repertoires in cytomegalovirus infection. Study in general: Epitope selection comprised recently identified HLA-C-restricted CMV epitopes and well-studied HLA-B-restricted CMV epitopes. An indication of both CMV infection and matching HLA type came from public TCR beta signatures.

TCRdb used MiXCR to reprocess the reads, holding one entry per CDR3 protein. Of roughly 170,000 distinct CDR3 sequences listed, less than 25% are singletons. Study-wide results and limits: HLA-C-restricted, CMV-specific TCR beta clonotypes were dominant ex vivo.

This TCR was sampled from a human donor in good health (CMV status not recorded). Some clones in this sample may be carry-over from other donors' samples. The V call is TRBV27, the J call TRBJ1-4, with D perhaps TRBD1 (5 bases). The sample was CD8+ T cells from cultured PBMCs, taken from culture after CMV antigen stimulation. The CDR3 DNA sequence: TGTGCCAGCAGTTTATCGGGGGGGGACGGACATGAAAAACTGTTTTTT. Protein sequence: CASSLSGGDGHEKLFF.